One TCR beta chain is described in this entry. Its antigen remains unknown. At one end, the junction sequence differs from germline, possibly due to a read error. The data derive from a study of T cell responses to AZD1222 COVID-19 vaccine. Using immunoSEQ multiplex PCR, the repertoire was profiled, and TCRdb retains in-frame clones only, with some absent. The table shows about 150,000 clones, with about nine tenths occurring only once. Study-level points and caveats: Receipt of two AZD1222 doses was followed by a rise in Spike-specific TCR breadth and depth.

Here the sequenced sample was peripheral blood, taken on day 0 of AZD1222 vaccination. This sequence originates from an adult in good health.

CDR3 residues: CASSLGGMETQYF. As DNA, the CDR3 is TGTGCCAGCAGTTTGGGCGGGATGGAGACCCAGTACTTC. J is TRBJ2-5 and V is TRBV5-5; D may be TRBD2 (6 bases). From germline, CDR1 is SGHKS and CDR2 YYEKEE (reference sequence). The CDR3 contains 13 residues.